These T cell receptor beta chains were read from a single sample in a study of T cell responses to AZD1222 COVID-19 vaccine. The method was immunoSEQ multiplex PCR; TCRdb's version includes in-frame clones alone and lacks a portion of them. The table shows around 70,000 clones, with 85% to 90% occurring only once. Material: peripheral blood, obtained on day 0 of AZD1222 vaccination. The origin of the receptors is an adult in good health. Both conserved end residues are part of each CDR3. Fields, in order: D gene, V gene, J gene, clone size, CDR3 protein, CDR3 DNA. The D gene is left open where the match is weak. A clone size is listed for some rows: how often the clone was seen (once, few, many), or a class if it is expanded.

NA	TRBV6-1	TRBJ2-7	NA	CASSEDETAYEQYF	TGTGCCAGCAGTGAAGACGAGACTGCCTACGAGCAGTACTTC
TRBD1	TRBV5-4	TRBJ1-6	NA	CASSTRGREDSPLHF	TGTGCCAGCAGCACCAGGGGGCGGGAGGATTCACCCCTCCACTTT
NA	TRBV7-8	TRBJ1-5	NA	CASSLARGQPQHF	TGTGCCAGCAGCTTAGCCCGGGGGCAGCCCCAGCATTTT
NA	TRBV28	TRBJ2-1	NA	CASSLFGKTQFF	TGTGCCAGCAGCTTATTCGGCAAGACACAGTTCTTC
TRBD2	TRBV24-1	TRBJ2-1	once	CATSGTSGNNEQFF	TGTGCCACCTCCGGGACTAGCGGGAACAATGAGCAGTTCTTC
TRBD2	TRBV25-1	TRBJ2-7	NA	CASSVRIAGYEQYF	TGTGCCAGCAGTGTACGAATAGCGGGTTACGAGCAGTACTTC
NA	TRBV4-1	TRBJ1-2	NA	CASTTPGLPANYGYTF	TGCGCCAGCACCACCCCCGGACTCCCAGCTAACTATGGCTACACCTTC
TRBD1	TRBV7-9	TRBJ2-1	NA	CASSLRDRIYNEQFF	TGTGCCAGCAGCCTCCGGGACAGGATCTACAATGAGCAGTTCTTC
TRBD1	TRBV29-1	TRBJ1-5	NA	CSVGQGGNQPQHF	TGCAGCGTTGGGCAGGGGGGCAATCAGCCCCAGCATTTT
NA	TRBV3-1/TRBV3-2	TRBJ1-4	NA	CASSKDGGSEKLFF	TGTGCCAGCAGCAAGGACGGCGGGAGTGAAAAACTGTTTTTT
NA	TRBV7-9	TRBJ2-1	NA	CASSLANSPNEQFF	TGTGCCAGCAGCTTAGCTAACAGCCCCAATGAGCAGTTCTTC
NA	TRBV12-3/TRBV12-4	TRBJ2-7	NA	CASRGVYEQYF	TGTGCCAGCAGGGGGGTCTACGAGCAGTACTTC
NA	TRBV7-8	TRBJ2-7	NA	CASSLVASRLEQYF	TGTGCCAGCAGCTTAGTGGCTAGCCGCCTAGAGCAGTACTTC
NA	TRBV7-8	TRBJ1-2	NA	CASSQDGNYGYTF	TGTGCCAGCAGCCAAGACGGAAACTATGGCTACACCTTC
TRBD2	TRBV6-2/TRBV6-3	TRBJ2-3	NA	CASSRASGTDTQYF	TGTGCCAGCAGTAGGGCTAGCGGAACAGATACGCAGTATTTT
NA	TRBV20-1	TRBJ2-1	NA	CSASLLGSLISYNEQFF	TGCAGTGCTAGTTTACTGGGCAGTTTAATCTCCTACAATGAGCAGTTCTTC
NA	TRBV30	TRBJ2-7	NA	CAWGRGTPEQYF	TGTGCCTGGGGGAGGGGGACCCCCGAGCAGTACTTC
NA	TRBV6-4	TRBJ2-1	NA	CASSDSEQSDEQFF	TGTGCCAGCAGTGACTCCGAACAGAGCGATGAGCAGTTCTTC
TRBD1	TRBV18	TRBJ1-1	NA	CASSPRTGANTEAFF	TGTGCCAGCTCACCACGGACAGGGGCTAACACTGAAGCTTTCTTT
TRBD2	TRBV2	TRBJ2-1	NA	CASSESGTSYNEQFF	TGTGCCAGCAGTGAAAGCGGGACCTCCTACAATGAGCAGTTCTTC
NA	TRBV28	TRBJ2-4	NA	CASSRQSAGNQNIQYF	TGTGCCAGCAGTCGTCAGTCCGCCGGCAACCAAAACATTCAGTACTTC
NA	TRBV7-7	TRBJ1-5	NA	CASSHLISPASNQPQHF	TGTGCTAGCAGCCACCTCATCTCCCCGGCGAGCAATCAGCCCCAGCATTTT
NA	TRBV6-4	TRBJ2-3	few	CASSVGESTDTQYF	TGTGCCAGCAGTGTGGGAGAATCAACAGATACGCAGTATTTT
NA	TRBV28	TRBJ2-5	NA	CASSLLRGREETQYF	TGTGCCAGCAGTTTATTGAGGGGGAGGGAAGAGACCCAGTACTTC
TRBD1	TRBV28	TRBJ1-5	NA	CASSLRQTGTGGRQPQHF	TGTGCCAGCAGTTTACGGCAAACTGGGACAGGGGGACGGCAGCCCCAGCATTTT
NA	TRBV11-2	TRBJ1-5	NA	CASSLRVNQPQHF	TGTGCCAGCAGCTTAAGAGTCAATCAGCCCCAGCATTTT
NA	TRBV5-1	TRBJ1-5	NA	CASSPDGLLNQPQHF	TGCGCCAGCAGCCCGGACGGGTTATTAAATCAGCCCCAGCATTTT
NA	TRBV7-2	TRBJ2-6	few	CASSTPQGSLLSGANVLTF	TGTGCCAGCAGCACACCACAGGGATCCCTTCTCTCTGGGGCCAACGTCCTGACTTTC
NA	TRBV30	TRBJ2-1	NA	CAWGRGSYNEQFF	TGTGCCTGGGGTAGAGGCTCCTACAATGAGCAGTTCTTC
NA	TRBV19	TRBJ2-1	NA	CASSGLSAGPYNEQFF	TGTGCCAGTAGTGGGTTGTCGGCGGGACCCTACAATGAGCAGTTCTTC
TRBD1	TRBV24-1	TRBJ1-2	NA	CATSDRRDSINGYTF	TGTGCCACCAGTGATCGACGGGACAGCATAAATGGCTACACCTTC
NA	TRBV9	TRBJ2-5	NA	CASSQFPGARETQYF	TGTGCCAGCAGCCAATTCCCAGGGGCGCGAGAGACCCAGTACTTC
NA	TRBV7-2	TRBJ2-7	NA	CASSLTRHEQYF	TGTGCCAGCAGCCTCACCAGGCACGAGCAGTACTTC
NA	TRBV5-4	TRBJ1-1	NA	CASRQVQGSNTEAFF	TGTGCCAGCAGGCAGGTTCAGGGTTCGAACACTGAAGCTTTCTTT
TRBD1	TRBV19	TRBJ1-1	NA	CASSIRTGTSLVEAFF	TGTGCCAGTAGTATTAGGACAGGGACCTCGTTGGTTGAAGCTTTCTTT
NA	TRBV7-9	TRBJ2-1	once	CASSLGGSTYNEQFF	TGTGCCAGCAGCTTAGGTGGGAGCACCTACAATGAGCAGTTCTTC
NA	TRBV6-5	TRBJ2-3	NA	CASTWRTVRADTQYF	TGTGCCAGCACCTGGAGGACAGTCAGGGCAGATACGCAGTATTTT
NA	TRBV28	TRBJ2-7	NA	CASRVSLSYEQYF	TGTGCCAGCAGGGTAAGCTTAAGCTACGAGCAGTACTTC
NA	TRBV27	TRBJ2-7	NA	CASRGLSYEQYF	TGTGCCAGCAGGGGGCTTTCCTACGAGCAGTACTTC
TRBD2	TRBV27	TRBJ2-7	NA	CASARRTSGYEQYF	TGTGCCAGCGCCCGTCGGACTAGCGGCTACGAGCAGTACTTC
TRBD1	TRBV5-1	TRBJ2-7	NA	CASSLGTGANYEQYF	TGCGCCAGCAGCTTGGGGACAGGGGCTAACTACGAGCAGTACTTC
NA	TRBV7-9	TRBJ2-1	once	CASSLGNSMYNEQFF	TGTGCCAGCAGCTTAGGTAACTCAATGTACAATGAGCAGTTCTTC
TRBD1	TRBV6-5	TRBJ1-1	once	CASSLTGGYTEAFF	TGTGCCAGCAGTTTGACAGGGGGTTACACTGAAGCTTTCTTT
TRBD1	TRBV14	TRBJ1-1	NA	CASSHTSGTVERREAFF	TGTGCCAGCAGTCACACCTCGGGGACAGTCGAACGAAGGGAAGCTTTCTTT
NA	TRBV7-3	TRBJ2-1	NA	CASSLGRDGEQFF	TGTGCCAGCAGCTTAGGCCGGGATGGTGAGCAGTTCTTC
NA	TRBV12-3/TRBV12-4	TRBJ1-2	NA	CASSSDTNGYTF	TGTGCCAGCAGTTCCGACACCAATGGCTACACCTTC
NA	TRBV18	TRBJ2-7	NA	CASSPPLDSDEQYF	TGTGCCAGCTCACCACCTCTGGACAGCGATGAGCAGTACTTC
NA	TRBV6-4	TRBJ2-2	few	CASSPSDTGELFF	TGTGCCAGCAGCCCTAGCGACACCGGGGAGCTGTTTTTT
TRBD2	TRBV5-1	TRBJ2-1	NA	CASSGLAGGGNEQFF	TGCGCCAGCTCAGGACTAGCGGGAGGGGGGAATGAGCAGTTCTTC
NA	TRBV24-1	TRBJ2-3	NA	CATSDGQYSTDTQYF	TGTGCCACCAGTGATGGACAGTACAGCACAGATACGCAGTATTTT
NA	TRBV28	TRBJ2-1	NA	CASSLINEQFF	TGTGCCAGCAGTTTAATCAATGAGCAGTTCTTC
NA	TRBV10-1	TRBJ1-6	NA	CASSESSDSSPLHF	TGCGCCAGCAGTGAGTCATCAGATAGCTCACCCCTCCACTTT
NA	TRBV6-6	TRBJ1-2	NA	CASTAGGGNGYTF	TGTGCCAGCACCGCTGGGGGGGGGAATGGCTACACCTTC
TRBD2	TRBV28	TRBJ2-5	NA	CASSFPGGSETQYF	TGTGCCAGCAGTTTCCCGGGAGGGAGCGAGACCCAGTACTTC
NA	TRBV7-2	TRBJ2-7	NA	CASSYLDVSYEQYF	TGTGCCAGCAGCTACCTTGACGTCTCCTACGAGCAGTACTTC
NA	TRBV6-5	TRBJ1-2	NA	CASSYSRESYGYTF	TGTGCCAGCAGTTACTCGAGGGAGTCCTATGGCTACACCTTC
NA	TRBV30	TRBJ2-3	NA	CAWAQELVDTQYF	TGTGCCTGGGCACAGGAGCTGGTGGATACGCAGTATTTT
NA	TRBV10-1	TRBJ2-3	NA	CASSDGSYTQYF	TGCGCCAGCAGTGATGGGTCTTATACGCAGTATTTT
TRBD1	TRBV24-1	TRBJ1-2	once	CATSGPLQGGAYSNYGYTF	TGTGCCACCAGTGGCCCCCTGCAGGGGGGCGCGTACTCTAACTATGGCTACACCTTC